The rows below give T cell receptor beta chains drawn from one sample of a study of response to subunit inactivated influenza vaccine. Via MiXCR, TCRdb re-called the RT-PCR reads, giving one row per CDR3 protein. Of around 520,000 distinct CDR3 sequences listed, roughly 10% are singletons. The source was PBMCs from blood, collected on the day of vaccination. These receptors all stem from a man aged 50 or older who received an inactivated influenza vaccine. CDR3s include the opening cysteine and the closing phenylalanine or tryptophan. The D gene is left open where the match is weak. Expanded clones get a size class; other rows say once, few or many, or leave the size out.

clone size,V gene,J gene,D gene,CDR3 length,CDR3 DNA,CDR3 protein
.,TRBV11-2,TRBJ2-2,TRBD1,15,TGTGCCAGCAGCAGAGGGGACAGAAACACCGGGGAGCTGTTTTTT,CASSRGDRNTGELFF
.,TRBV11-2,TRBJ2-7,.,13,TGTGCCAGCAGCTCGCTCCCCTCCTACGAGCAGTACTTC,CASSSLPSYEQYF
.,TRBV7-2,TRBJ2-7,.,13,TGTGCCAGCAGCCCGGACCGAGTCGCGAGGCAGTACTTC,CASSPDRVARQYF
few,TRBV12-3/TRBV12-4,TRBJ2-3,TRBD2,17,TGTGCCAGCACCACGGGAGGGACCCCGGCCGCGACAGATACGCAGTATTTT,CASTTGGTPAATDTQYF
.,TRBV9,TRBJ2-5,TRBD2,15,TGTGCCAGCAGCGTAGTCCCTAGCGGCCAAGAGACCCAGTACTTC,CASSVVPSGQETQYF
.,TRBV10-3,TRBJ2-7,TRBD1,18,TGTGCCATCAGTTCCCGGGACAGGGTCCCCCCTTTCTCCTACGAGCAGTACTTC,CAISSRDRVPPFSYEQYF
few,TRBV4-1,TRBJ2-3,.,16,TGCGCCAGCAGCCAAGAAACCGGCCACGGAGGATATACGCAGTATTTT,CASSQETGHGGYTQYF
.,TRBV10-3,TRBJ1-6,TRBD1,17,TGTGCCATCAGTCCGGGACAGGCGGCGCTTCGTAATTCACCCCTCCACTTT,CAISPGQAALRNSPLHF
many,TRBV12-3/TRBV12-4,TRBJ1-1,TRBD1,13,TGTGCCAGCAGTCGAGGACAGGGGTATGAAGCTTTCTTT,CASSRGQGYEAFF
few,TRBV28,TRBJ2-7,TRBD2,15,TGTGCCAGCAGTTTAGCCCTAGCGGGAGTAAGGGAGCAGTACTTC,CASSLALAGVREQYF
few,TRBV5-1,TRBJ2-5,.,15,TGCGCCAGCAGCTTGGAAGGTAGGGCCCAAGAGACCCAGTACTTC,CASSLEGRAQETQYF
.,TRBV6-5,TRBJ1-6,.,18,TGTGCCAGCAGTTACGGCGGGGCCGGCTCGAATTATAATTCACCCCTCCACTTT,CASSYGGAGSNYNSPLHF
.,TRBV9,TRBJ2-7,.,15,TGTGCCAGCAGCGTCGGGCTAACGGGGGACTACGAGCAGTACTTC,CASSVGLTGDYEQYF
.,TRBV5-1,TRBJ2-2,.,15,TGCGCCAGCAGCTCGGGGGACTCAAACACCGGGGAGCTGTTTTTT,CASSSGDSNTGELFF
.,TRBV12-3/TRBV12-4,TRBJ2-2,TRBD2,16,TGTGCCAGCAGTCGGCGGACTAGTCTGAACACCGGGGAGCTGTTTTTT,CASSRRTSLNTGELFF
.,TRBV20-1,TRBJ2-1,.,13,TGCAGTGCTAGAGATGTGCTAGTCAATGAGCAGTTCTTC,CSARDVLVNEQFF
.,TRBV2,TRBJ2-7,.,14,TGTGCCACGGGTTACCGTGACAGCTCCTACGAGCAGTACTTC,CATGYRDSSYEQYF
few,TRBV7-2,TRBJ2-1,.,16,TGTGCCAGCTTCCCAACCCGGCTGGACCTCTACAATGAGCAGTTCTTC,CASFPTRLDLYNEQFF
few,TRBV6-4,TRBJ2-7,.,11,TGTGCCAGCAGCCAGTGTCGCGAGCAGTACTTC,CASSQCREQYF
.,TRBV20-1,TRBJ2-3,TRBD1,15,TGCAGTGCTAGCTCGAGTGACAGGGCCACAGATACGCAGTATTTT,CSASSSDRATDTQYF
few,TRBV19,TRBJ2-3,.,14,TGTGCCAGTAGTAACCTCCTGAGGGCAGATACGCAGTATTTT,CASSNLLRADTQYF
few,TRBV5-1,TRBJ2-1,TRBD2,16,TGCGCCAGCAGATCAACTCTAGCGGGGGTATACAATGAGCAGTTCTTC,CASRSTLAGVYNEQFF
few,TRBV5-4,TRBJ1-1,.,16,TGTGCCAGCAGCTTGAGTCTTTGGGGAGAGAACACTGAAGCTTTCTTT,CASSLSLWGENTEAFF
.,TRBV20-1,TRBJ2-5,TRBD2,15,TGCAGTGCTAGTAGCGGGAGACGATTCCCAGAGACCCAGTACTTC,CSASSGRRFPETQYF
few,TRBV7-2,TRBJ2-1,.,14,TGTGCCAGCAGCTTAACTAGCCCCCCCAATGAGCAGTTCTTC,CASSLTSPPNEQFF
few,TRBV6-1,TRBJ1-1,.,13,TGTGCCAGCAGTGCGTTGTACTACACTGAAGCTTTCTTT,CASSALYYTEAFF
.,TRBV28,TRBJ2-1,.,12,TGTTCCGCAGGGGGAGGAAACAATGAGCAGTTCTTC,CSAGGGNNEQFF
many,TRBV12-3/TRBV12-4,TRBJ2-7,.,14,TGTGCCAGCAGTTTATTTCAGCGGAACTACGAGCAGTACTTC,CASSLFQRNYEQYF
.,TRBV10-2,TRBJ1-2,TRBD1,13,TGCGCCAGCAGTGAGACAGGGGACTATGGCTACACCTTC,CASSETGDYGYTF
few,TRBV3-1,TRBJ2-5,.,14,TGTGCCAGCAGCCGGCGGACAGCTACGGAGACCCAGTACTTC,CASSRRTATETQYF
few,TRBV4-1,TRBJ2-7,TRBD1,16,TGCGCCAGCAGCCCCAGTCCGGGACAGGGATATAACGAGCAGTACTTC,CASSPSPGQGYNEQYF
many,TRBV20-1,TRBJ2-7,.,15,TGCAGTGCTAGTGGCCCCAGTGGCAGAACCTACGAGCAGTACTTC,CSASGPSGRTYEQYF
once,TRBV12-3/TRBV12-4,TRBJ1-2,.,13,TGTGCCAGCAGTTTGGGGACGGTCTGTGGCTACACCTTC,CASSLGTVCGYTF
few,TRBV7-2,TRBJ1-1,.,15,TGTGCCAGCAGCTTAATGGGACATGGAGGCACTGAAGCTTTCTTT,CASSLMGHGGTEAFF
many,TRBV6-5,TRBJ2-7,.,17,TGTGCCAGCAGTTACTCTCACCTCGCAGGACAGCGCTACGAGCAGTACTTC,CASSYSHLAGQRYEQYF
many,TRBV5-6,TRBJ2-5,.,14,TGTGCCAGCAGCTTGTACGGGTATGGAGAGACCCAGTACTTC,CASSLYGYGETQYF
.,TRBV15,TRBJ2-5,.,15,TGTGCCGACGGAACGCGAGGGGGGTTAGGAGAGACCCAGTACTTC,CADGTRGGLGETQYF
.,TRBV4-3,TRBJ2-2,.,18,TGCGCCAGCAGCCAAGAACCGGCGGGACAGCTTAACACCGGGGAGCTGTTTTTT,CASSQEPAGQLNTGELFF
few,TRBV29-1,TRBJ2-3,.,12,TGCAGCGTTACAGACGGGGCGGATACGCAGTATTTT,CSVTDGADTQYF
.,TRBV14,TRBJ1-2,TRBD1,15,TGTGCCAGCAGCCGACTCGGGACAGCTAACTATGGCTACACCTTC,CASSRLGTANYGYTF
few,TRBV7-2,TRBJ2-1,TRBD2,15,TGTGCCAGCAGCTTAGTTGGGACTAGCGGGGCGTCGCAGTTCTTC,CASSLVGTSGASQFF
.,TRBV5-1,TRBJ2-3,TRBD2,17,TGCGCCAGCAGCCCCCCGGTAGCGGGAGGAAGGGCAGATACGCAGTATTTT,CASSPPVAGGRADTQYF
.,TRBV5-1,TRBJ2-7,.,12,TGCGCCAGCAGTGACGCGGGCTACGAGCAGTACTTC,CASSDAGYEQYF
many,TRBV24-1,TRBJ2-3,TRBD2,18,TGTGCCACCAGTGACCCGACACCTAGCGGGGGGGCCACAGATACGCAGTATTTT,CATSDPTPSGGATDTQYF
few,TRBV3-1,TRBJ2-1,.,17,TGTGCCAGCAGCCAAGCCCGGAGGATTGGTGTCAACAATGAGCAGTTCTTC,CASSQARRIGVNNEQFF
once,TRBV20-1,TRBJ2-2,.,15,TGCAGTGCTAGAGATTTAAGGGGATGGGCCGGGGAGCTGTTTTTT,CSARDLRGWAGELFF
.,TRBV20-1,TRBJ2-2,.,16,TGCAGTGCTAGAGATTTTAAGCGGTCGAACACCGGGGAGCTGTTTTTT,CSARDFKRSNTGELFF
few,TRBV10-1,TRBJ2-5,.,13,TGCGCCAGCAGTCCGAATACGGAGGGGACCCAGTACTTC,CASSPNTEGTQYF
few,TRBV9,TRBJ2-7,.,16,TGTGCCAGCAGCGTAAAAGTTGACAGCGCTACCTACGAGCAGTACTTC,CASSVKVDSATYEQYF
.,TRBV5-1,TRBJ2-1,.,12,TGCGCCAGCAGGGCTACGAGGGGTGAGCAGTTCTTC,CASRATRGEQFF
.,TRBV28,TRBJ2-5,.,12,TGTGCCAGCGGAGAAACAAGGGAGACCCAGTACTTC,CASGETRETQYF
few,TRBV4-2,TRBJ2-5,.,16,TGTGCCAGCAGCCAAGAAAGGGGCGGGCAACAAGAGACCCAGTACTTC,CASSQERGGQQETQYF